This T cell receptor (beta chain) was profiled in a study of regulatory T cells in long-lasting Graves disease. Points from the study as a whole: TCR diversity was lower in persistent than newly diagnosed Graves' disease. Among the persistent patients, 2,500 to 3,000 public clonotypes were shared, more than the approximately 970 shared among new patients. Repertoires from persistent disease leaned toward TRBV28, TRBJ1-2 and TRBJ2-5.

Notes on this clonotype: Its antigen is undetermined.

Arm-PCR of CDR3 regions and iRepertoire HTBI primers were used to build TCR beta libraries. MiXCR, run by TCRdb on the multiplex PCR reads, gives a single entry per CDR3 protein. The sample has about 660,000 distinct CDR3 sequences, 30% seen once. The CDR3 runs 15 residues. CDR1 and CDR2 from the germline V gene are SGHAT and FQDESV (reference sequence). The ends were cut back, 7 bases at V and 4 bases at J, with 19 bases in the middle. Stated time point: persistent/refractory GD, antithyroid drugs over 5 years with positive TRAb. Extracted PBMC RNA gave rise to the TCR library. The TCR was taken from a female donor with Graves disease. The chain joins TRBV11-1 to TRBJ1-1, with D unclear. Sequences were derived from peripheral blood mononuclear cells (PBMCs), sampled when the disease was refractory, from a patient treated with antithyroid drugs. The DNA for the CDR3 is TGTGCCAGCACCCCATACAGTATCACGACCACTGAAGCTTTCTTT. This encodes CASTPYSITTTEAFF.